The 14 T cell receptor beta chains in this list originate from one sample, sequenced in a study of cytomegalovirus exposure and HLA in healthy donors. PCR amplification relied on 60 Vbeta primers (plus 13 Jbeta primers). Profiling relied on immunoSEQ multiplex PCR, and the TCRdb table lists in-frame clones only, not all of them. Of a few hundred thousand clones in the sample, approximately 81% were seen once. Sequenced: PBMCs. These receptors originate from a man aged 30-40 years in good health and CMV-seronegative.

This clone was counted between two and nine times. The chain employs TRBV7-2 and TRBJ2-3, with 9 bases identical to TRBD1. The CDR3 totals 16 residues. Germline lookup yields CDR1 SGHTA and CDR2 FQGNSA. Trimming took 5 bases from V and 0 from J; bases not matched to a gene: 6. This CDR3 is CASSERQGGSTDTQYF. The CDR3 DNA reads as TGTGCCAGCAGCGAGCGACAGGGGGGGAGCACAGATACGCAGTATTTT. Using reference TRBV7-2 and TRBJ2-3 for the parts outside the CDR3, the full variable domain is GAGVSQSPSNKVTEKGKDVELRCDPISGHTALYWYRQSLGQGLEFLIYFQGNSAPDKSGLPSDRFSAERTGGSVSTLTIQRTQQEDSAVYLCASSERQGGSTDTQYFGPGTRLTVL.

This clone was observed once. V gene TRBV5-1 combines with J gene TRBJ2-5, with D possibly matching TRBD1 (6 bases). Looked up from germline, CDR1 is SGHRS and CDR2 is YFSETQ. The CDR3 totals 15 residues. Trimming stripped 2 bases from V and 5 bases from J, with 16 bases between. The CDR3 reads CASSFYQGWSETQYF. The DNA of the CDR3 is TGCGCCAGCAGCTTTTACCAGGGGTGGTCGGAGACCCAGTACTTC.

The chain joins TRBV28 to TRBJ1-1; a weak D match, TRBD1 (5 bases). There are 15 residues in the CDR3. Germline CDR1 MDHEN, CDR2 SYDVKM. Trimming shortened V by 1 base and J by 1 base, and 10 bases separated the two germline ends. The CDR3 DNA sequence: TGTGCCAGCAGTTTATCCCAGGGAGGGAACACTGAAGCTTTCTTT. Its translation: CASSLSQGGNTEAFF.

V is TRBV9 and J is TRBJ1-1; D is unclear. CDR3 length: 13 amino acids. The V end was cut by 1 base, the J end by 1 base, with 5 bases between. Germline values: CDR1 SGDLS, CDR2 YYNGEE. Here the CDR3 DNA reads TGTGCCAGCAGCGTAATCGGGAACACTGAAGCTTTCTTT. Translating it yields CASSVIGNTEAFF.

V is TRBV7-8 and J is TRBJ1-1; D is uncertain. CDR1 is SGHVS and CDR2 is FQNEAQ in the germline V gene. This CDR3 has 16 amino acids. Trimming removed 1 base at V and 4 bases at J, with 16 bases between. The chain's CDR3 is CASSLGSGRPATEAFF. The CDR3 bases are TGTGCCAGCAGCTTAGGGTCGGGGAGGCCGGCCACTGAAGCTTTCTTT.

This chain uses TRBV19 with TRBJ2-6; a possible D gene is TRBD2 (8 bases). Trimming removed 5 bases at V and 0 bases at J, with 17 bases between. The CDR3 is 18 amino acids. Germline lookup yields CDR1 LNHDA and CDR2 SQIVND (reference sequence). The CDR3 region has the DNA TGTGCCAGTAGTCCCCGACGGGAGGGGGCCTCTGGGGCCAACGTCCTGACTTTC. Residues: CASSPRREGASGANVLTF.

The chain has TRBV18 and TRBJ2-5; 7 nucleotides match TRBD1. This CDR3 is 14 amino acids long. Germline V CDR1 and CDR2: KGHSH, LQKENI. The ends lost 5 bases at V and 2 bases at J; junction bases unmatched: 5. The CDR3 nucleotides are TGTGCCAGCTCATACAGACAGGGACAAGAGACCCAGTACTTC. It specifies CASSYRQGQETQYF.

The V gene is TRBV18, the J gene TRBJ1-4; TRBD1 matches at 11 bases. J lost 2 bases, V lost 6 bases, and 14 bases had no gene match. The CDR3 contains 19 residues. Per the germline V gene, CDR1 is KGHSH and CDR2 is LQKENI. The CDR3 loop is CASSLSGTGGISTNEKLFF. The CDR3, as DNA: TGTGCCAGCTCGCTGTCCGGGACAGGGGGGATTTCGACTAATGAAAAACTGTTTTTT. Using reference TRBV18 and TRBJ1-4 for the parts outside the CDR3, the full variable domain is NAGVMQNPRHLVRRRGQEARLRCSPMKGHSHVYWYRQLPEEGLKFMVYLQKENIIDESGMPKERFSAEFPKEGPSILRIQQVVRGDSAAYFCASSLSGTGGISTNEKLFFGSGTQLSVL.

The J gene is TRBJ2-7, the V gene TRBV9; 7 bases fit TRBD1. Germline V gene sequence: CDR1 SGDLS, CDR2 YYNGEE. This CDR3 comprises 15 residues. The V segment lost 0 bases and the J segment 5 bases; nucleotides outside the gene matches: 8. CDR3: CASSVVGGRGDEQYF. CDR3 nucleotides: TGTGCCAGCAGCGTAGTAGGGGGCAGGGGAGACGAGCAGTACTTC.

The chain uses TRBV18 and TRBJ2-5; 8 bases line up with TRBD1. The CDR3 runs to 17 residues. V trimming: 6 bases; J trimming: 2 bases; junction bases outside the gene matches: 14. The germline V gene encodes CDR1 KGHSH and CDR2 LQKENI. In DNA form, the CDR3 reads TGTGCCAGCTCTCCTCGGTTAGGACAGGGAACTCAAGAGACCCAGTACTTC. Its protein is CASSPRLGQGTQETQYF.

This rearrangement joins TRBV28 to TRBJ2-7, with TRBD2 matching over 9 bases. CDR1 MDHEN and CDR2 SYDVKM come from the germline V gene. The V gene end was trimmed by 8 bases and the J gene end by 3 bases; junction bases not matched to a gene: 14. The CDR3 consists of 16 residues. The CDR3 sequence is CASRRAAGLAFYEQYF. CDR3 nucleotide sequence: TGTGCCAGCCGTAGAGCGGCGGGACTAGCTTTCTACGAGCAGTACTTC.

The chain joins TRBV28 to TRBJ1-6; no firm D call. The CDR3 runs 15 residues. Trimming took 4 bases from V and 2 from J, leaving 9 bases between them. Germline assignment: CDR1 MDHEN and CDR2 SYDVKM. CDR3 amino acids: CASSSGRAYNSPLHF. The DNA of the CDR3 is TGTGCCAGCAGTTCCGGCCGGGCCTATAATTCACCCCTCCACTTT.

The chain has TRBV7-9 and TRBJ1-1, with a possible D match to TRBD1 (5 bases). Germline loops: CDR1 SEHNR, CDR2 FQNEAQ (reference sequence). Trimming shortened V by 0 bases and J by 4 bases, and 12 bases separated the two germline ends. The CDR3 runs to 15 residues. CDR3 in amino acids: CASSLAQGGATEAFF. DNA for the CDR3: TGTGCCAGCAGCTTAGCTCAGGGAGGGGCCACTGAAGCTTTCTTT.

The chain links TRBV28 to TRBJ1-3; D remains ambiguous. V shed 7 bases and J shed 3 bases, with 13 bases lying between them. This CDR3 region has 14 residues. The germline gives CDR1 MDHEN, CDR2 SYDVKM. The CDR3 coding sequence is TGTGCCAGCACCTTGGAGAGGATTGGAAACACCATATATTTT. It is translated as CASTLERIGNTIYF.